A single sample is the source of the 5 T cell receptor beta chains below, sequenced in a study of cytomegalovirus exposure and HLA in healthy donors. With 60 Vbeta and 13 Jbeta primers, the PCR was carried out. The table came from immunoSEQ multiplex PCR; TCRdb's copy has only in-frame clones and leaves some out. The sample has hundreds of thousands of clones, approximately 68% seen once. Sequenced input: PBMCs. These receptors originate from a woman aged 25-40 years in good health and CMV-seronegative.

The chain couples TRBV7-2 to TRBJ2-7, with 10 bases matching TRBD2. From germline, CDR1 is SGHTA and CDR2 FQGNSA. Germline trimming cut 5 bases from V and 0 bases from J; bases unmatched to any gene: 7. The CDR3 has 16 residues. The CDR3 loop is CASSPLWTSGSYEQYF. CDR3 nucleotides: TGTGCCAGCAGCCCCCTTTGGACTAGCGGCTCCTACGAGCAGTACTTC.

The chain carries TRBV7-3 and TRBJ2-1; 8 bases are shared with TRBD1. The germline V gene has CDR1 SGHTA and CDR2 FQGTGA. This CDR3 has 16 residues. Trimming took 4 bases from V and 0 from J; bases not matched to a gene: 5. As DNA, the CDR3 is TGTGCCAGCAGCTCAACAGGGGGATCCTCCTACAATGAGCAGTTCTTC. Translation: CASSSTGGSSYNEQFF.

The chain joins TRBV7-2 to TRBJ2-1, with TRBD2 matching over 9 bases. This CDR3 has 16 amino acids. Trimming at V came to 4 bases and at J to 4 bases, leaving 8 bases not matched to a gene. CDR1 and CDR2 from the germline V gene are SGHTA and FQGNSA. The CDR3 region is CASSSDPSGAYNEQFF. CDR3 DNA sequence: TGTGCCAGCAGCTCCGACCCTAGCGGGGCATACAATGAGCAGTTCTTC. The entire variable domain, with the rest obtained from reference TRBV7-2 and TRBJ2-1, is as follows: GAGVSQSPSNKVTEKGKDVELRCDPISGHTALYWYRQSLGQGLEFLIYFQGNSAPDKSGLPSDRFSAERTGGSVSTLTIQRTQQEDSAVYLCASSSDPSGAYNEQFFGPGTRLTVL.

This clone was detected a few times. V and J are TRBV6-1 and TRBJ2-7; TRBD1 is a possible D gene (5 bases). Per the germline V gene, CDR1 is MNHNS and CDR2 is SASEGT. The CDR3 contains 15 residues. Trimming took 1 base from V and 4 from J, leaving 14 bases between them. CDR3 residues: CASSEVGAHPYEQYF. The CDR3 nucleotides are TGTGCCAGCAGTGAAGTAGGGGCCCATCCATACGAGCAGTACTTC.

The chain combines TRBV7-3 with TRBJ2-1, with TRBD1 matching 7 bases. The CDR3 sequence is 12 residues long. Losses at the gene ends were 4 bases for V and 9 bases for J; bases not matched to a gene: 3. Germline V gene lookup returns CDR1 SGHTA and CDR2 FQGTGA. The CDR3 is CASSSGGGEQFF. In DNA form, the CDR3 reads TGTGCCAGCAGCTCAGGGGGTGGTGAGCAGTTCTTC.